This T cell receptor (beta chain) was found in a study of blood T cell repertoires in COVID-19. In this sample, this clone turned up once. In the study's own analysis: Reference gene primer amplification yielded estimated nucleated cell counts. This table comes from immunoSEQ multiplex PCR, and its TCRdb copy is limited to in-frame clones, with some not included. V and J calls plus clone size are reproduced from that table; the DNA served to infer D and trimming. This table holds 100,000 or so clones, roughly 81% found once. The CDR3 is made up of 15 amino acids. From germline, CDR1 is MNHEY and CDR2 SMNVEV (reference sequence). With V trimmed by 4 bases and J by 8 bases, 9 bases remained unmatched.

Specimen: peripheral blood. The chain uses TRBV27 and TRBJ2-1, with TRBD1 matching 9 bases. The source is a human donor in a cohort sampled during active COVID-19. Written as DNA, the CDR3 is TGTGCCAGCAGTTCGCCGGGACAGGGACTTGATGAGCAGTTCTTC. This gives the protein CASSSPGQGLDEQFF.